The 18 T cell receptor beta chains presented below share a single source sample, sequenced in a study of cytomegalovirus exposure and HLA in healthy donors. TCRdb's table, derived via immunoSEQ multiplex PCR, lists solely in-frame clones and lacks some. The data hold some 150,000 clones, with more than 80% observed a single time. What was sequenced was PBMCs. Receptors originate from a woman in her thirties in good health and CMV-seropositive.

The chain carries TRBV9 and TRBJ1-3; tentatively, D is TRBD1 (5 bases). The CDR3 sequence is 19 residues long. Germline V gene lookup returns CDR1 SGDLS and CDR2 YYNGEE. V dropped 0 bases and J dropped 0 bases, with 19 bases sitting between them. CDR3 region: CASSVGLAVQGYSGNTIYF. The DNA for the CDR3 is TGTGCCAGCAGCGTAGGGCTGGCGGTTCAGGGATACTCTGGAAACACCATATATTTT.

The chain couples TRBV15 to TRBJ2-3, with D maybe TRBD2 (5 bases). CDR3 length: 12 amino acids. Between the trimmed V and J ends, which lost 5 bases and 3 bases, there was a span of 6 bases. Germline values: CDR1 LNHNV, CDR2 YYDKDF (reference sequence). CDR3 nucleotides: TGTGCCACCAGCGGCGGGACAGATACGCAGTATTTT. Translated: CATSGGTDTQYF. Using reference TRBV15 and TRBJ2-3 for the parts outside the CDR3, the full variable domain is DAMVIQNPRYQVTQFGKPVTLSCSQTLNHNVMYWYQQKSSQAPKLLFHYYDKDFNNEADTPDNFQSRRPNTSFCFLDIRSPGLGDTAMYLCATSGGTDTQYFGPGTRLTVL.

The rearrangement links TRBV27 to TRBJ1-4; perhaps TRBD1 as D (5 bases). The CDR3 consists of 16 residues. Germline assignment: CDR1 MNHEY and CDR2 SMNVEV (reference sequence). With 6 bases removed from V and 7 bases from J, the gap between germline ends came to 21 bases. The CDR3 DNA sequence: TGTGCCAGCAGCCTACTCAAGGGGATCTTACCTGAAAAACTGTTTTTT. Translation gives CASSLLKGILPEKLFF.

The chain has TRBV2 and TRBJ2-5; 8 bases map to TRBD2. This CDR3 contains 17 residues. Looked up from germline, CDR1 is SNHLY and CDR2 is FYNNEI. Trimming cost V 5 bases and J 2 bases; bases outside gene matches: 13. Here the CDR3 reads CASSRRLSSGGQETQYF. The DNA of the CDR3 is TGTGCCAGCAGTCGGCGACTGTCCAGCGGGGGACAAGAGACCCAGTACTTC.

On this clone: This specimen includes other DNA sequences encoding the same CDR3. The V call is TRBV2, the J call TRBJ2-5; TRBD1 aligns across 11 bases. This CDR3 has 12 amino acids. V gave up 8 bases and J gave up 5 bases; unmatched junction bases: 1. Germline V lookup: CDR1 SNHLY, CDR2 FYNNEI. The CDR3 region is CASRDRGETQYF. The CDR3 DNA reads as TGTGCCAGCCGGGACAGGGGGGAGACCCAGTACTTC.

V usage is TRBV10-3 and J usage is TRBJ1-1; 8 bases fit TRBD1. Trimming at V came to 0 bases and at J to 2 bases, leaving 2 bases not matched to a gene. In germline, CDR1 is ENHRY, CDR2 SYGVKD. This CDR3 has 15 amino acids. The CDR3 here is CAISESDRGNTEAFF. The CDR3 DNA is TGTGCCATCAGTGAGTCCGACAGGGGAAACACTGAAGCTTTCTTT.

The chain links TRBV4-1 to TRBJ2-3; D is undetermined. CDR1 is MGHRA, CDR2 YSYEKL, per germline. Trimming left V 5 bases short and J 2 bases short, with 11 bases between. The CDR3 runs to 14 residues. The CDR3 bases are TGCGCCAGCAGCTCCCAGGAAGCCACAGATACGCAGTATTTT. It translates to CASSSQEATDTQYF.

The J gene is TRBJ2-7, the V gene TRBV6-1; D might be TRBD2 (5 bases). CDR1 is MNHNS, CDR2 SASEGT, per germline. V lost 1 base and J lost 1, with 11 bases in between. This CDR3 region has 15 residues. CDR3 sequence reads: CASSEGVAPSYEQYF. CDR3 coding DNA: TGTGCCAGCAGTGAAGGGGTAGCGCCGTCCTACGAGCAGTACTTC.

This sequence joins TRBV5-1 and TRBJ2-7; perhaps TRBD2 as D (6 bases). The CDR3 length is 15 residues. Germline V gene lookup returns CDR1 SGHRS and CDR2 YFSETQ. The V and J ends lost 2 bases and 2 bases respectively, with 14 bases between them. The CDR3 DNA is TGCGCCAGCAGCTTCGATAGCGGATTTACCTACGAGCAGTACTTC. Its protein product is CASSFDSGFTYEQYF.

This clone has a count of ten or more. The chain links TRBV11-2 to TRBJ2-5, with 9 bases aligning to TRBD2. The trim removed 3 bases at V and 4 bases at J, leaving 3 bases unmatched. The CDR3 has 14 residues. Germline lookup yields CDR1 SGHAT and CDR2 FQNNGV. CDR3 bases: TGTGCCAGCAGCTTTAGCGGGAGCGGAGAGACCCAGTACTTC. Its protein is CASSFSGSGETQYF.

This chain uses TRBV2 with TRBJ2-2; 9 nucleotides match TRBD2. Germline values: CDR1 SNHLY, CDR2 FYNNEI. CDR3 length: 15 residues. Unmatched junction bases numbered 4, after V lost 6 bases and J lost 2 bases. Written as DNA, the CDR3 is TGTGCCAGCAGAGGTAGCGGGAGAAACACCGGGGAGCTGTTTTTT. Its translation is CASRGSGRNTGELFF.

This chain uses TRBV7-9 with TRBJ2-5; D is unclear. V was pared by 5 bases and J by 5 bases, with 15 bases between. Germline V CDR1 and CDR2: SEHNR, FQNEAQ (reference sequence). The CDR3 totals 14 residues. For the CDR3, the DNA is TGTGCCAGCAGCCACCTCGGTCCCCGGGAGACCCAGTACTTC. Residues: CASSHLGPRETQYF.

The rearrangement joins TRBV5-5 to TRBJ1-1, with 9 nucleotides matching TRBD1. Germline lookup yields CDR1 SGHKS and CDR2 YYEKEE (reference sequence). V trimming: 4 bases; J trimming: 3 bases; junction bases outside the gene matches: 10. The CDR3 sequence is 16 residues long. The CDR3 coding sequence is TGTGCCAGCAGCCCCCGTCGACAGGGGGAGGACACTGAAGCTTTCTTT. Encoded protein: CASSPRRQGEDTEAFF.

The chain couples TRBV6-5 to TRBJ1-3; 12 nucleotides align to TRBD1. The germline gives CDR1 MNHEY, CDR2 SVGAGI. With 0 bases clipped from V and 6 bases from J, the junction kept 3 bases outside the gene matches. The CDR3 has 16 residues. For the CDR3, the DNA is TGTGCCAGCAGTTACTCGTCGGGACAGGGGGCAAACACCATATATTTT. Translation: CASSYSSGQGANTIYF.

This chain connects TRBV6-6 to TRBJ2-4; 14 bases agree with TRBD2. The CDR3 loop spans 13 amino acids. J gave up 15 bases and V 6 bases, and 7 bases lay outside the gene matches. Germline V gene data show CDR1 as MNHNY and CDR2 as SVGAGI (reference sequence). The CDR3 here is CASSGTSGSVRYF. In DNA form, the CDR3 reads TGTGCCAGCAGCGGGACTAGCGGGAGTGTGAGGTACTTC.

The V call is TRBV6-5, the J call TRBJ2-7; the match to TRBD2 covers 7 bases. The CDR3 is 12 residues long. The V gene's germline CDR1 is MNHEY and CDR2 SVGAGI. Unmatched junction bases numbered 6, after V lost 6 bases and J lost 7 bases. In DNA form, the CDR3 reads TGTGCCAGCAGCCGCAGGGAGGGAGAGCAGTACTTC. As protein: CASSRREGEQYF.

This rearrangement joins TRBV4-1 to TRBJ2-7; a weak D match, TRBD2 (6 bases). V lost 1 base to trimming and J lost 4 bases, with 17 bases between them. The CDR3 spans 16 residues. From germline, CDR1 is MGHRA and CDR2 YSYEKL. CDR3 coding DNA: TGCGCCAGCAGCCAAGCCCTCCGGGCGGGACCGTACGAGCAGTACTTC. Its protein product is CASSQALRAGPYEQYF.

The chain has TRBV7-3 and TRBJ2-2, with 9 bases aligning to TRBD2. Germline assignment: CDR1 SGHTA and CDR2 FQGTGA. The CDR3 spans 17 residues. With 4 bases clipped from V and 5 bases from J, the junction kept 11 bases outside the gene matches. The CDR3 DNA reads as TGTGCCAGCAGCTCATCTCGTAGTCTAGCGGGGACCGGGGAGCTGTTTTTT. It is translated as CASSSSRSLAGTGELFF.